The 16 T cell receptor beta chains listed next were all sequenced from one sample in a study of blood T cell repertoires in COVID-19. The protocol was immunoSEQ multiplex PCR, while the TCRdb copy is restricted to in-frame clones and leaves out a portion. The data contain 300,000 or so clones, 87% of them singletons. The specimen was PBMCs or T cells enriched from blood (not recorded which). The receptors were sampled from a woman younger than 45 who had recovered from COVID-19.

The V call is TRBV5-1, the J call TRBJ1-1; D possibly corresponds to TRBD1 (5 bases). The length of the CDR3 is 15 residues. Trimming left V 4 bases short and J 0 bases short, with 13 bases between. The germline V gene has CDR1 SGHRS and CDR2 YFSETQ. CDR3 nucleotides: TGCGCCAGCAGCACTTACACGGGGGTGAACACTGAAGCTTTCTTT. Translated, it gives CASSTYTGVNTEAFF. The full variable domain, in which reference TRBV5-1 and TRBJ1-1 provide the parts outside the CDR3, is KAGVTQTPRYLIKTRGQQVTLSCSPISGHRSVSWYQQTPGQGLQFLFEYFSETQRNKGNFPGRFSGRQFSNSRSEMNVSTLELGDSALYLCASSTYTGVNTEAFFGQGTRLTVV.

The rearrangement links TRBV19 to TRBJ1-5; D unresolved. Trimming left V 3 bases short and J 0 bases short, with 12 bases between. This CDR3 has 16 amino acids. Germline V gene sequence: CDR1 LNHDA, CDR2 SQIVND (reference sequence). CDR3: CASSMVGRNSNQPQHF. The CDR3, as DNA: TGTGCCAGTAGTATGGTAGGGAGAAATAGCAATCAGCCCCAGCATTTT.

The CDR3 sequence: CASSQVPTGTGELFF. In DNA form, the CDR3 reads TGTGCCAGCAGCCAAGTTCCAACAGGCACCGGGGAGCTGTTTTTT. The chain couples TRBV3-1 (or the pseudogene TRBV3-2) to TRBJ2-2; TRBD1 is a possible D gene (5 bases). The germline V gene has CDR1 LGHDT and CDR2 YNNKEL (reference sequence). The CDR3 is 15 amino acids. V shed 1 base and J shed 4 bases, with 10 bases lying between them.

Here the CDR3 DNA reads TGTGCCAGCAGCTCCCAAGGCGCGGACAAGAACATTCAGTACTTC. Its translation is CASSSQGADKNIQYF. The chain couples TRBV5-6 to TRBJ2-4; D perhaps matches TRBD1 (5 bases). The CDR3 is 15 amino acids. The germline V gene has CDR1 SGHDT and CDR2 YYEEEE. The V end lost 3 bases, the J end lost 7 bases, and 17 bases lay between the germline ends.

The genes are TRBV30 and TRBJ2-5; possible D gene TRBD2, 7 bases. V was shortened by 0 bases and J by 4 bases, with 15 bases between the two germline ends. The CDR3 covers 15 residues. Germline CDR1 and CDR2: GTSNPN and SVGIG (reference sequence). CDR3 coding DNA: TGTGCCTGGAGTGTGGGGGCGGGGGTGAGAGAGACCCAGTACTTC. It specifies CAWSVGAGVRETQYF.

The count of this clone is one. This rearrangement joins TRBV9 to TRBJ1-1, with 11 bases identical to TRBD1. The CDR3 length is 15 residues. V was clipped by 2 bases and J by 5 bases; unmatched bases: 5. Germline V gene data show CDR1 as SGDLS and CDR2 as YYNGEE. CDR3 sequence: CASSVVDRGRTEAFF. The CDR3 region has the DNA TGTGCCAGCAGCGTTGTGGACAGGGGGCGAACTGAAGCTTTCTTT.

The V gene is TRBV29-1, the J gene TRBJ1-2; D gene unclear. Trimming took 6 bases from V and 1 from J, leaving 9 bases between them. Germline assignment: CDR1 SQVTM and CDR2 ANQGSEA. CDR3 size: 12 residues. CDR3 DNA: TGCAGCGTCACACAATTTAACTATGGCTACACCTTC. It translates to CSVTQFNYGYTF.

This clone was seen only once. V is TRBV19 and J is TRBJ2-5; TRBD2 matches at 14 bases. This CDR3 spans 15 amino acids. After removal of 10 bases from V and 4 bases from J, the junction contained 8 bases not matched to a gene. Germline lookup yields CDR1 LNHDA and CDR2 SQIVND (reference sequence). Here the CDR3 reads CATRLAGGPRETQYF. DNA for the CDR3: TGTGCCACTCGACTAGCGGGGGGGCCGCGAGAGACCCAGTACTTC.

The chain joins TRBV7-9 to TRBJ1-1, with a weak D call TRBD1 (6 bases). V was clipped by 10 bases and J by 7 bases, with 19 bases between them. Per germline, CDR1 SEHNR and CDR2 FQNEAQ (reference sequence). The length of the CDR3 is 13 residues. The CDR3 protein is CATYGTTVFEAFF. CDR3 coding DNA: TGTGCCACCTACGGGACAACGGTTTTTGAAGCTTTCTTT.

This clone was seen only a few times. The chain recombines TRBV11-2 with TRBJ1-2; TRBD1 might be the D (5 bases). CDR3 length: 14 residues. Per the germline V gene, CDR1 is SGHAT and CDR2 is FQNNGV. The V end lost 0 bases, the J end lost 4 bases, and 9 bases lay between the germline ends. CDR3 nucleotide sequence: TGTGCCAGCAGCTTAGAGTCGACAGTCTATGGCTACACCTTC. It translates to CASSLESTVYGYTF. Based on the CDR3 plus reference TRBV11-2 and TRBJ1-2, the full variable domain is EAGVAQSPRYKIIEKRQSVAFWCNPISGHATLYWYQQILGQGPKLLIQFQNNGVVDDSQLPKDRFSAERLKGVDSTLKIQPAKLEDSAVYLCASSLESTVYGYTFGSGTRLTVV.

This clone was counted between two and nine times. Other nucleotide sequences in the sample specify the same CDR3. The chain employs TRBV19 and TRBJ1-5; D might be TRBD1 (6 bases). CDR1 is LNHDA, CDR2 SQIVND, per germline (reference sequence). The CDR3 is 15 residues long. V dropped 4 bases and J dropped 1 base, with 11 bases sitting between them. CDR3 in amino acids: CASSSGRGSNQPQHF. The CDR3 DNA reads TGTGCCAGTAGTAGTGGCAGGGGAAGCAATCAGCCCCAGCATTTT.

CDR3 sequence: CASSVASTGETQYF. CDR3 DNA: TGTGCCAGCAGCGTAGCTTCCACCGGGGAGACCCAGTACTTC. The V and J genes are TRBV9 and TRBJ2-5; D remains unclear. CDR1 and CDR2 from the germline V gene are SGDLS and YYNGEE. CDR3 length: 14 residues. Trimming took 0 bases from V and 5 from J, leaving 11 bases between them.

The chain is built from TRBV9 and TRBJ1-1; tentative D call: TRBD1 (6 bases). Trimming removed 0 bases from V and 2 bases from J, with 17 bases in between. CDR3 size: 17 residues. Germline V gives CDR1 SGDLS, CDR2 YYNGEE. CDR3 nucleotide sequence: TGTGCCAGCAGCGTAGGGGCAGACAGGTGGGATAACACTGAAGCTTTCTTT. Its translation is CASSVGADRWDNTEAFF.

CDR3 coding DNA: TGCGCCAGCAGCTTGGAGTTTGGTGGGGGGGCCTACAATGAGCAGTTCTTC. Translating gives CASSLEFGGGAYNEQFF. The V and J genes are TRBV5-1 and TRBJ2-1; 7 positions agree with TRBD2. V shed 0 bases and J 2 bases; nucleotides not matched to a gene: 8. The V gene's germline CDR1 is SGHRS and CDR2 YFSETQ. The CDR3 length is 17 residues.

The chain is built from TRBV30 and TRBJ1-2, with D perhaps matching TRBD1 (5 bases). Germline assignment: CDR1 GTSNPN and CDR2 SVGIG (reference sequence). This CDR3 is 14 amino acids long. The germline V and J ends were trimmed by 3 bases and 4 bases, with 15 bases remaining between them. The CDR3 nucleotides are TGTGCCTGGAGAGGGGCCCATTCGGGCTATGGCTACACCTTC. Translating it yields CAWRGAHSGYGYTF.

CDR3 sequence: CASNNGGDSYNEQFF. The CDR3 region has the DNA TGTGCCAGCAATAACGGGGGGGACTCCTACAATGAGCAGTTCTTC. The chain has TRBV9 and TRBJ2-1, with 8 bases aligning to TRBD2. Germline V lookup: CDR1 SGDLS, CDR2 YYNGEE. V shed 6 bases and J 0 bases; nucleotides not matched to a gene: 5. CDR3 length: 15 residues.